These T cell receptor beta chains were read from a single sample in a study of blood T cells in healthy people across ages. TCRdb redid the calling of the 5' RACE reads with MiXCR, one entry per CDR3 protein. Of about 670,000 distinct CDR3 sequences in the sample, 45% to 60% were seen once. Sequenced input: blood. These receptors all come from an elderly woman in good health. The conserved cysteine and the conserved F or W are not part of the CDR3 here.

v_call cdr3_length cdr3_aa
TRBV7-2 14 ASSLWVAGGCGIQY
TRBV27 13 ASSGPRGADYGYT
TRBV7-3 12 ASSSPQRYNEQF
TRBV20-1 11 SAYYRDLYGYT
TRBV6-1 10 ASSPGTPGYT
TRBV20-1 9 SAPTTYEQY
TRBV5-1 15 ASSLGVGSGSYNEQY
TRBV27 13 ASIPLGGETDTQY
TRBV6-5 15 ASSYKSGFSYNSPLH
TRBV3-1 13 ASSQEDRPQETQY
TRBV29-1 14 SSSMGFLAERNTQY
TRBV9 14 ASSVFGEGQGNEQY
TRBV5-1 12 ASSLAGSDTEAF
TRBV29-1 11 SVDQTSTDTQY
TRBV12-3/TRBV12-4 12 ASSLQGAFSPLH
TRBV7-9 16 ASSPPGSDYGSYNEQY
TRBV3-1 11 ASSQEGPYEQY
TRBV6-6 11 ASSRLASEIQY
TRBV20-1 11 SARDLDSYEQY
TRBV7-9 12 ASSLIGTKSGQF
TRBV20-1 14 SARNDGRAPQETQY
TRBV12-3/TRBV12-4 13 ASRHGEDPSYEQY
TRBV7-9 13 ASRGIDSTYNEQF
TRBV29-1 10 SFRSAVYEQY
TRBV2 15 ASSSGLAGDPQETQY
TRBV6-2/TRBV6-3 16 ASSYSKGVPHPTQPQH
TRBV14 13 ASSPGQILNNEQF
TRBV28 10 ASSLNPGGQY
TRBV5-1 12 ASSWGRVPNEQF
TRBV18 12 ASSPPAQTYGYT
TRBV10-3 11 AIKGQGGEKLF
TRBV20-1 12 SARIGPSTDTQY
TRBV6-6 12 ASSSRGANTEAF
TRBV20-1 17 SARDHLSSGEVVIDTQY
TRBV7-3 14 ASSLNSGANTGELF
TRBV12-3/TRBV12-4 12 ASSLGRREETQY
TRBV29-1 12 SVEERQDSYEQY
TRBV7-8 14 ASSFPHRGGLNEQF
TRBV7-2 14 ASSLVGRSKKETQY
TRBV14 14 ASSDRLGDSLETQY
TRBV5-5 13 ASRLQVLSYNEQF
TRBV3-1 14 ASSRGTVNSNQPQH
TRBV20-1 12 SANKLAVRRGQF
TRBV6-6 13 ASSYRLADTDTQY
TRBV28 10 ASSSLDNEQF